Presented here are 32 T cell receptor beta chains from one specimen sequenced in a study of cytomegalovirus exposure and HLA in healthy donors. The PCR used 60 Vbeta and 13 Jbeta primers. Generated by immunoSEQ multiplex PCR, the TCRdb table keeps only in-frame clones and is missing some. The table includes just over 85,000 clones, 76% detected once. Input material: PBMCs. These receptor sequences come from a man between 35 and 55 years old in good health and CMV-seronegative.

Of note for this clone: A read error may account for a junction end that differs from germline. The rearrangement joins TRBV13 to TRBJ2-5, with 7 nucleotides matching TRBD1. Germline V gene sequence: CDR1 PRHDT, CDR2 FYEKMQ (reference sequence). The CDR3 has 13 amino acids. The chain's CDR3 is CASSLGDRETQYF. The CDR3 DNA sequence: TGTGCCAGCAGCCTAGGGGACAGAGAGACCCAGTACTTC.

The CDR3 sequence is CASSQRGGQGAWDTEAFF. CDR3 DNA sequence: TGTGCCAGCAGCCAAAGAGGGGGACAGGGGGCTTGGGACACTGAAGCTTTCTTT. The chain couples TRBV28 to TRBJ1-1; TRBD1 agrees at 12 bases. V dropped 6 bases and J dropped 3; count of bases not matched to a gene: 14. This CDR3 has 18 residues. Germline lookup yields CDR1 MDHEN and CDR2 SYDVKM.

The chain recombines TRBV4-3 with TRBJ1-3, with D possibly being TRBD1 (6 bases). The CDR3 consists of 16 residues. Trimming pared 4 bases from V and 2 bases from J, leaving 15 bases between. Germline V CDR1 and CDR2: LGHNA, YSLEER. The CDR3 region is CASSPVGGATGNTIYF. For the CDR3, the DNA is TGCGCCAGCAGCCCAGTCGGGGGGGCTACTGGAAACACCATATATTTT.

The chain links TRBV6-4 to TRBJ2-1; 10 bases are a match to TRBD2. With 3 bases clipped from V and 4 bases from J, the junction kept 6 bases outside the gene matches. Per germline, CDR1 MRHNA and CDR2 SNTAGT. The CDR3 spans 16 residues. CDR3 bases: TGTGCCAGCAGTGAGCGGAGCGGGGGGGGATACAATGAGCAGTTCTTC. Its translation is CASSERSGGGYNEQFF.

The chain links TRBV4-1 to TRBJ2-7; D is uncertain. Trimming shortened V by 1 base and J by 3 bases, and 10 bases separated the two germline ends. The CDR3 totals 14 residues. Germline loops: CDR1 MGHRA, CDR2 YSYEKL. The CDR3 DNA sequence: TGCGCCAGCAGCCAAGTTCCAGAAGTCTACGAGCAGTACTTC. Its translation: CASSQVPEVYEQYF.

The J gene is TRBJ2-7, the V gene TRBV10-3, with a possible D match to TRBD1 (6 bases). CDR1 is ENHRY, CDR2 SYGVKD, per germline. Trimming pared 4 bases from V and 7 bases from J, leaving 23 bases between. This CDR3 is built from 16 residues. The CDR3 is CAISGSQSRDTGEQYF. The DNA of the CDR3 is TGTGCCATCAGTGGATCCCAAAGCCGGGACACGGGAGAGCAGTACTTC.

This sequence joins TRBV9 and TRBJ2-1; D may be TRBD1 (6 bases). From germline, CDR1 is SGDLS and CDR2 YYNGEE. V was trimmed by 5 bases and J by 0 bases, leaving 12 bases between them. The CDR3 is 15 residues long. The CDR3 nucleotides are TGTGCCAGCAGTGTCAGGGGTAACTCCTACAATGAGCAGTTCTTC. This gives the protein CASSVRGNSYNEQFF. The full variable domain, its missing parts supplied by reference TRBV9 and TRBJ2-1, is DSGVTQTPKHLITATGQRVTLRCSPRSGDLSVYWYQQSLDQGLQFLIQYYNGEERAKGNILERFSAQQFPDLHSELNLSSLELGDSALYFCASSVRGNSYNEQFFGPGTRLTVL.

The chain is built from TRBV6-5 and TRBJ1-2, with TRBD1 matching 9 bases. Germline V gene lookup returns CDR1 MNHEY and CDR2 SVGAGI. The trim removed 2 bases at V and 4 bases at J, leaving 5 bases unmatched. There are 15 residues in the CDR3. The DNA for the CDR3 is TGTGCCAGCAGTTACCGAGGACAGGGGAGCTATGGCTACACCTTC. Translation: CASSYRGQGSYGYTF.

The gene calls are TRBV7-2 and TRBJ1-5; TRBD1 matches at 10 bases. After removal of 3 bases from V and 4 bases from J, the junction contained 3 bases not matched to a gene. The germline V gene encodes CDR1 SGHTA and CDR2 FQGNSA. The length of the CDR3 is 15 residues. CDR3: CASSFGTGVNQPQHF. The CDR3 nucleotides are TGTGCCAGCAGCTTCGGGACAGGGGTTAATCAGCCCCAGCATTTT.

The J gene is TRBJ2-7, the V gene TRBV5-6; 11 bases map to TRBD1. J gave up 3 bases and V 1 base, and 6 bases lay outside the gene matches. In germline, CDR1 is SGHDT, CDR2 YYEEEE. The CDR3 is 16 amino acids. CDR3: CASSLLRDRGFYEQYF. The CDR3 region has the DNA TGTGCCAGCAGCTTGTTAAGGGACAGGGGGTTCTACGAGCAGTACTTC.

This clone was found a few times. The V call is TRBV28, the J call TRBJ2-6; no firm D call. Germline CDR1 MDHEN, CDR2 SYDVKM. Trimming stripped 5 bases from V and 1 base from J, with 6 bases between. The CDR3 sequence is 14 residues long. The CDR3 DNA reads TGTGCCAGCAGTCCACAGTCTGGGGCCAACGTCCTGACTTTC. Amino acid sequence: CASSPQSGANVLTF. Filled out from reference TRBV28 and TRBJ2-6, the complete variable domain reads DVKVTQSSRYLVKRTGEKVFLECVQDMDHENMFWYRQDPGLGLRLIYFSYDVKMKEKGDIPEGYSVSREKKERFSLILESASTNQTSMYLCASSPQSGANVLTFGAGSRLTVL.

This clone was found a few times. V and J are TRBV18 and TRBJ1-5; D is possibly TRBD1 (6 bases). Trimming stripped 2 bases from V and 0 bases from J, with 17 bases between. Germline V CDR1 and CDR2: KGHSH, LQKENI. The length of the CDR3 is 18 residues. CDR3 sequence: CASSPLGGGFYSNQPQHF. Here the CDR3 DNA reads TGTGCCAGCTCACCATTGGGAGGGGGGTTCTATAGCAATCAGCCCCAGCATTTT.

The chain couples TRBV7-6 to TRBJ2-3; 9 bases map to TRBD1. The V gene end was trimmed by 1 base and the J gene end by 3 bases; junction bases not matched to a gene: 11. CDR3 length equals 18 residues. Germline V gene lookup returns CDR1 SGHVS and CDR2 FNYEAQ. The CDR3 spells CASSLVPTDRGTTDTQYF. In DNA, the CDR3 is TGTGCCAGCAGCTTAGTCCCCACGGACAGGGGAACGACAGATACGCAGTATTTT.

J is TRBJ1-4 and V is TRBV7-6, with 9 bases aligning to TRBD1. Germline CDR1 SGHVS, CDR2 FNYEAQ. Trimming cost V 5 bases and J 5 bases; bases outside gene matches: 6. The CDR3 is 15 amino acids. The CDR3 region has the DNA TGTGCCAGCAGCAGATCCGGGACAGGGAATGAAAAACTGTTTTTT. Its translation: CASSRSGTGNEKLFF.

J is TRBJ2-2 and V is TRBV11-1; TRBD1 agrees at 7 bases. Losses at the gene ends were 5 bases for V and 7 bases for J; bases not matched to a gene: 13. From germline, CDR1 is SGHAT and CDR2 FQDESV (reference sequence). The CDR3 runs 16 residues. CDR3 bases: TGTGCCAGCAGCCTATACGGGACAGAGGATGGCGGGGAGCTGTTTTTT. Its translation is CASSLYGTEDGGELFF.

This clone was observed a handful of times. The chain links TRBV9 to TRBJ1-4, with 9 bases fitting TRBD1. The germline V gene encodes CDR1 SGDLS and CDR2 YYNGEE. The CDR3 sequence is 15 residues long. Losses at the gene ends were 2 bases for V and 8 bases for J; bases not matched to a gene: 7. CDR3 sequence: CASSVEGTGWEKLFF. The CDR3 bases are TGTGCCAGCAGCGTTGAAGGGACAGGGTGGGAAAAACTGTTTTTT. The full variable domain, in which reference TRBV9 and TRBJ1-4 provide the parts outside the CDR3, is DSGVTQTPKHLITATGQRVTLRCSPRSGDLSVYWYQQSLDQGLQFLIQYYNGEERAKGNILERFSAQQFPDLHSELNLSSLELGDSALYFCASSVEGTGWEKLFFGSGTQLSVL.

The chain employs TRBV19 and TRBJ2-1; D is unclear. There are 17 residues in the CDR3. Trimming took off 4 bases at V and 0 bases at J, with 16 bases between the two ends. CDR1 and CDR2 (germline): LNHDA, SQIVND (reference sequence). CDR3 region: CASSTGVLSVSYNEQFF. For the CDR3, the DNA is TGTGCCAGTAGTACTGGCGTCTTGAGCGTCTCCTACAATGAGCAGTTCTTC.

The chain couples TRBV30 to TRBJ2-7, with TRBD2 identical over 9 bases. The V gene end was trimmed by 0 bases and the J gene end by 4 bases; junction bases not matched to a gene: 13. This CDR3 contains 17 residues. CDR1 is GTSNPN, CDR2 SVGIG, per germline (reference sequence). CDR3 sequence reads: CAWSVSGRGGTPYEQYF. In nucleotides, the CDR3 is TGTGCCTGGAGTGTATCCGGGCGGGGGGGCACCCCATACGAGCAGTACTTC.

The chain joins TRBV15 to TRBJ1-6; tentative D call: TRBD1 (5 bases). Germline lookup yields CDR1 LNHNV and CDR2 YYDKDF (reference sequence). This CDR3 is 16 amino acids long. V was shortened by 0 bases and J by 4 bases, with 10 bases between the two germline ends. CDR3 protein: CATSRDPGTYNSPLHF. The DNA for the CDR3 is TGTGCCACCAGCAGAGATCCAGGGACTTATAATTCACCCCTCCACTTT.

A few counts support this clone. The rearrangement joins TRBV4-3 to TRBJ1-1; 10 bases agree with TRBD1. Germline CDR1 LGHNA, CDR2 YSLEER. This CDR3 is 12 amino acids long. J lost 9 bases, V lost 3 bases, and 1 base had no gene match. The CDR3 bases are TGCGCCAGCAGCCATGACAGGGGGCAAGCTTTCTTT. The encoded protein is CASSHDRGQAFF.

This chain connects TRBV6-1 to TRBJ1-4; D might be TRBD1 (6 bases). Germline lookup yields CDR1 MNHNS and CDR2 SASEGT. The CDR3 runs 14 residues. V was clipped by 8 bases and J by 8 bases, with 18 bases between them. The CDR3 region is CASGREGVREKLFF. Here the CDR3 DNA reads TGTGCCAGCGGACGGGAGGGGGTACGGGAAAAACTGTTTTTT.

The genes are TRBV7-3 and TRBJ2-3; 8 positions agree with TRBD2. The V and J ends lost 3 bases and 0 bases, in that order; junction bases with no gene match: 2. Germline CDR1 and CDR2: SGHTA and FQGTGA. The CDR3 contains 15 residues. Here the CDR3 reads CASSFRGGSTDTQYF. The CDR3 nucleotides read TGTGCCAGCAGCTTCCGGGGGGGGAGCACAGATACGCAGTATTTT.

The genes are TRBV6-5 and TRBJ2-3, with a possible D match to TRBD1 (6 bases). The germline V and J ends were trimmed by 6 bases and 4 bases, with 17 bases remaining between them. Germline V gene data show CDR1 as MNHEY and CDR2 as SVGAGI. This CDR3 is built from 15 residues. CDR3: CASRPMQQGADTQYF. The CDR3 DNA reads TGTGCCAGCAGACCTATGCAACAGGGCGCAGATACGCAGTATTTT.

CDR3 loop: CASSYPEPQHF. In DNA form, the CDR3 reads TGTGCCAGCAGTTATCCAGAGCCCCAGCATTTT. The rearrangement links TRBV6-1 to TRBJ1-5, with unresolved D. The CDR3 spans 11 residues. Germline V gene sequence: CDR1 MNHNS, CDR2 SASEGT. Trimming pared 5 bases from V and 8 bases from J, leaving 7 bases between.

The V gene is TRBV2, the J gene TRBJ1-2; 9 bases agree with TRBD1. The germline CDR1 and CDR2 sequences are SNHLY and FYNNEI. There are 15 residues in the CDR3. The ends lost 5 bases at V and 4 bases at J; junction bases unmatched: 8. CDR3 in amino acids: CASSSIQGAAYGYTF. The CDR3 DNA reads as TGTGCCAGCAGTTCTATACAGGGGGCAGCCTATGGCTACACCTTC. The variable domain in full, completed from reference TRBV2 and TRBJ1-2, reads EPEVTQTPSHQVTQMGQEVILRCVPISNHLYFYWYRQILGQKVEFLVSFYNNEISEKSEIFDDQFSVERPDGSNFTLKIRSTKLEDSAMYFCASSSIQGAAYGYTFGSGTRLTVV.

The chain recombines TRBV7-9 with TRBJ1-5; 12 bases are shared with TRBD1. V lost 5 bases to trimming and J lost 11 bases; unmatched junction nucleotides: 19. Per the germline V gene, CDR1 is SEHNR and CDR2 is FQNEAQ (reference sequence). The CDR3 is made up of 18 amino acids. The chain's CDR3 is CASSPGTGGLLPGSTQHF. The CDR3 DNA is TGTGCCAGCAGCCCCGGGACAGGGGGCCTCCTACCCGGATCTACCCAGCATTTT.

V is TRBV7-9 and J is TRBJ2-7, with 8 bases lining up with TRBD1. CDR1 is SEHNR, CDR2 FQNEAQ, per germline (reference sequence). This CDR3 contains 16 residues. Losses at the gene ends were 2 bases for V and 2 bases for J; bases not matched to a gene: 8. The CDR3 DNA reads TGTGCCAGCAGCTTATTCGGACAGGGACTCCCCTACGAGCAGTACTTC. Translation: CASSLFGQGLPYEQYF.

The chain carries TRBV10-3 and TRBJ2-7, with 7 bases lining up with TRBD2. The ends lost 10 bases at V and 4 bases at J; junction bases unmatched: 10. This CDR3 is 13 amino acids long. Germline CDR1 reads ENHRY; CDR2 reads SYGVKD. CDR3 coding DNA: TGTGCCACGAAGACGGGAGGAATATACGAGCAGTACTTC. Its translation is CATKTGGIYEQYF.

The chain has TRBV7-2 and TRBJ1-1; D gene ambiguous. The CDR3 spans 15 residues. V was shortened by 2 bases and J by 3 bases, with 13 bases between the two germline ends. Germline CDR1 SGHTA, CDR2 FQGNSA. CDR3 protein: CASSLIPLRDTEAFF. For the CDR3, the DNA is TGTGCCAGCAGCTTAATCCCCCTGAGGGACACTGAAGCTTTCTTT. The whole variable domain, filled in from reference TRBV7-2 and TRBJ1-1, reads GAGVSQSPSNKVTEKGKDVELRCDPISGHTALYWYRQSLGQGLEFLIYFQGNSAPDKSGLPSDRFSAERTGGSVSTLTIQRTQQEDSAVYLCASSLIPLRDTEAFFGQGTRLTVV.

This chain joins TRBV29-1 and TRBJ2-1; TRBD2 aligns across 9 bases. Trimming cost V 6 bases and J 5 bases; bases outside gene matches: 14. CDR3 length: 16 residues. Germline V CDR1 and CDR2: SQVTM, ANQGSEA. The CDR3 sequence: CSVRILAGHDNNEQFF. Written as DNA, the CDR3 is TGCAGCGTGAGGATCCTAGCGGGGCACGATAACAATGAGCAGTTCTTC.

This chain uses TRBV5-6 with TRBJ2-4; TRBD2 matches 7 bases. The J segment lost 6 bases and the V segment lost 4 bases, leaving 4 bases of the junction unmatched. The CDR3 covers 13 residues. The germline CDR1 and CDR2 sequences are SGHDT and YYEEEE. The CDR3 sequence: CASSGGDRNIQYF. For the CDR3, the DNA is TGTGCCAGCAGCGGGGGGGATCGAAACATTCAGTACTTC. Together with reference TRBV5-6 and TRBJ2-4, the CDR3 gives the full variable domain: DAGVTQSPTHLIKTRGQQVTLRCSPKSGHDTVSWYQQALGQGPQFIFQYYEEEERQRGNFPDRFSGHQFPNYSSELNVNALLLGDSALYLCASSGGDRNIQYFGAGTRLSVL.

This clone appeared once. This chain links TRBV6-5 with TRBJ1-2, with 7 bases matching TRBD1. This CDR3 has 14 amino acids. V shed 3 bases, J shed 5 bases, and the junction held 6 bases outside the gene matches. The germline CDR1 and CDR2 sequences are MNHEY and SVGAGI. The DNA for the CDR3 is TGTGCCAGCAGTTATTCAACAGGGGCATATGGCTACACCTTC. Translation: CASSYSTGAYGYTF.